The 24 T cell receptor beta chains listed next were all sequenced from one sample in a study of CD8+ T cells in alopecia areata. Noted treatment: oral pan-JAK inhibitor, 5-10 mg twice daily. Extracted RNA was reverse transcribed into cDNA, the sequencing template. Assay: immunoSEQ multiplex PCR; the TCRdb copy retains only in-frame clones and omits some. The sample holds about 94,000 clones; about 71% are singletons and the top ten take around 15%. Sequences were derived from CD8+ T cells sorted from blood, sampled at week 44, from a patient treated with tofacitinib. The receptors stem from a human donor with alopecia areata.

The chain is built from TRBV29-1 and TRBJ1-2; 8 nucleotides agree with TRBD1. The J segment lost 6 bases and the V segment lost 6 bases, leaving 9 bases of the junction unmatched. Germline loops: CDR1 SQVTM, CDR2 ANQGSEA. The CDR3 length is 13 residues. CDR3 DNA: TGCAGCGTCGTGACAGGGGAGGCGGATGGCTACACCTTC. Its protein product is CSVVTGEADGYTF.

The V and J genes are TRBV4-3 and TRBJ1-6, with TRBD1 matching 7 bases. The J segment lost 3 bases and the V segment lost 2 bases, leaving 1 base of the junction unmatched. This CDR3 is 15 amino acids long. Looked up from germline, CDR1 is LGHNA and CDR2 is YSLEER. Here the CDR3 reads CASSQQGDYNSPLHF. CDR3 coding DNA: TGCGCCAGCAGCCAACAGGGGGACTATAATTCACCCCTCCACTTT.

In this sample, this clone turned up a few times. This rearrangement joins TRBV7-2 to TRBJ2-1, with D possibly matching TRBD2 (6 bases). The V end lost 5 bases, the J end lost 7 bases, and 15 bases lay between the germline ends. The CDR3 extends over 14 amino acids. CDR1 is SGHTA, CDR2 FQGNSA, per germline. DNA of the CDR3: TGTGCCAGCAGCGCATGGGACTTAAGGAATGAGCAGTTCTTC. It is translated as CASSAWDLRNEQFF. Full variable domain (rest looked up from reference TRBV7-2 and TRBJ2-1): GAGVSQSPSNKVTEKGKDVELRCDPISGHTALYWYRQSLGQGLEFLIYFQGNSAPDKSGLPSDRFSAERTGGSVSTLTIQRTQQEDSAVYLCASSAWDLRNEQFFGPGTRLTVL.

There are a few counts of this clone. The chain couples TRBV19 to TRBJ1-1; 10 bases line up with TRBD1. This CDR3 region has 17 residues. Germline V CDR1 and CDR2: LNHDA, SQIVND (reference sequence). V lost 4 bases, J lost 4 bases, and 12 bases stayed unmatched. CDR3 sequence reads: CASSTTRTGGISTEAFF. The CDR3 nucleotides read TGTGCCAGTAGTACCACGAGGACAGGGGGAATAAGCACTGAAGCTTTCTTT. Full variable domain (missing parts from reference TRBV19 and TRBJ1-1): DGGITQSPKYLFRKEGQNVTLSCEQNLNHDAMYWYRQDPGQGLRLIYYSQIVNDFQKGDIAEGYSVSREKKESFPLTVTSAQKNPTAFYLCASSTTRTGGISTEAFFGQGTRLTVV.

This chain links TRBV19 with TRBJ1-2; D may be TRBD1 (5 bases). This CDR3 is built from 13 residues. The V end lost 8 bases, the J end lost 4 bases, and 14 bases lay between the germline ends. In germline, CDR1 is LNHDA, CDR2 SQIVND (reference sequence). CDR3 nucleotide sequence: TGTGCCAGTGGTACGGGGACGGCCTATGGCTACACCTTC. Its protein product is CASGTGTAYGYTF.

V is TRBV29-1 and J is TRBJ2-7; D gene unclear. V was clipped by 7 bases and J by 3 bases, with 10 bases between them. The germline CDR1 and CDR2 sequences are SQVTM and ANQGSEA. The CDR3 has 11 residues. The CDR3 nucleotides are TGCAGCGGAGTAATTCGCTACGAGCAGTACTTC. Amino acid sequence: CSGVIRYEQYF.

As regards this clone: This sample also contains other DNA sequences that code for the same CDR3. V gene TRBV4-3 combines with J gene TRBJ1-5; D remains unclear. This CDR3 region has 15 residues. Trimming took off 0 bases at V and 4 bases at J, with 10 bases between the two ends. The V gene's germline CDR1 is LGHNA and CDR2 YSLEER. CDR3 coding DNA: TGCGCCAGCAGCCAAGATAGGACGGGTAATCAGCCCCAGCATTTT. It codes for CASSQDRTGNQPQHF.

The chain recombines TRBV2 with TRBJ2-3; a possible D gene is TRBD1 (5 bases). Germline V gene data show CDR1 as SNHLY and CDR2 as FYNNEI. Deletions cut 0 bases from V and 6 bases from J, with 13 bases between. The CDR3 is made up of 15 amino acids. The CDR3, as DNA: TGTGCCAGCAGTGAAGCCCCAGGGAACAGTGATACGCAGTATTTT. As protein: CASSEAPGNSDTQYF.

CDR3 sequence: CASSFGAGSTEAFF. In DNA, the CDR3 is TGTGCCAGCAGCTTCGGGGCGGGGAGCACTGAAGCTTTCTTT. V usage is TRBV11-2 and J usage is TRBJ1-1; TRBD1 might be the D (5 bases). Trimming removed 3 bases from V and 4 bases from J, with 12 bases in between. Germline assignment: CDR1 SGHAT and CDR2 FQNNGV. The CDR3 totals 14 residues.

The genes are TRBV6-6 and TRBJ2-3; 7 nucleotides match TRBD2. J lost 5 bases, V lost 5 bases, and 7 bases had no gene match. CDR3 length: 14 residues. Germline CDR1 reads MNHNY; CDR2 reads SVGAGI (reference sequence). CDR3 loop: CASSPRDYEDTQYF. The CDR3 DNA follows: TGTGCCAGCAGTCCCCGGGACTATGAAGATACGCAGTATTTT.

On this clone: The same CDR3 also results from other DNA sequences found in this sample. CDR3 nucleotide sequence: TGTGCCAGCAGTTTAGATATGAACACTGAAGCTTTCTTT. Protein product: CASSLDMNTEAFF. The genes are TRBV27 and TRBJ1-1; D is uncertain. The germline V and J ends were trimmed by 2 bases and 0 bases, with 4 bases remaining between them. This CDR3 is built from 13 residues. Germline CDR1 is MNHEY and CDR2 is SMNVEV (reference sequence).

V usage is TRBV29-1 and J usage is TRBJ1-4, with a weak D call TRBD1 (6 bases). The ends were cut back, 8 bases at V and 8 bases at J, with 27 bases in the middle. Germline V gene data show CDR1 as SQVTM and CDR2 as ANQGSEA. This CDR3 contains 16 residues. Written as DNA, the CDR3 is TGCAGCCACCACCGCACAACAGGGAGCATACAGGAAAAACTGTTTTTT. It yields the protein CSHHRTTGSIQEKLFF.

CDR3 amino acids: CASSQAILDSYMNTEAFF. In DNA form, the CDR3 reads TGCGCCAGCAGCCAAGCCATCTTGGACAGTTATATGAACACTGAAGCTTTCTTT. V gene TRBV4-3 combines with J gene TRBJ1-1, with D possibly being TRBD1 (6 bases). Trimming took off 1 base at V and 0 bases at J, with 18 bases between the two ends. This CDR3 region has 18 residues. Germline CDR1 reads LGHNA; CDR2 reads YSLEER.

The chain is built from TRBV19 and TRBJ1-5; perhaps TRBD1 as D (6 bases). Per germline, CDR1 LNHDA and CDR2 SQIVND (reference sequence). The CDR3 totals 15 residues. V was trimmed by 0 bases and J by 6 bases, leaving 12 bases between them. The chain's CDR3 is CASSIEGARFQPQHF. CDR3 DNA sequence: TGTGCCAGTAGTATAGAGGGGGCCAGGTTTCAGCCCCAGCATTTT.

The gene calls are TRBV7-8 and TRBJ1-2, with D uncertain. The germline CDR1 and CDR2 sequences are SGHVS and FQNEAQ. The CDR3 covers 14 residues. Trimming took 0 bases from V and 4 from J, leaving 9 bases between them. CDR3 amino acids: CASSLAKQSYGYTF. The CDR3 nucleotides read TGTGCCAGCAGCTTAGCGAAACAGAGCTATGGCTACACCTTC.

The V and J genes are TRBV7-9 and TRBJ2-1, with 7 nucleotides matching TRBD2. The CDR3 has 16 residues. The germline gives CDR1 SEHNR, CDR2 FQNEAQ (reference sequence). J was trimmed by 0 bases and V by 2 bases; bases with no gene match: 4. The CDR3 coding sequence is TGTGCCAGCAGCTTATTTTCGGGGGGCTCCTACAATGAGCAGTTCTTC. Translated, it gives CASSLFSGGSYNEQFF.

This sequence joins TRBV7-8 and TRBJ1-5; no firm D call. The germline V gene encodes CDR1 SGHVS and CDR2 FQNEAQ. This CDR3 is built from 15 residues. V was pared by 0 bases and J by 1 base, with 7 bases between. The CDR3 spells CASSLAGPSNQPQHF. CDR3 sequence (DNA): TGTGCCAGCAGCTTAGCAGGGCCGAGCAATCAGCCCCAGCATTTT.

The chain uses TRBV7-9 and TRBJ1-1; D is unclear. Trimming stripped 5 bases from V and 3 bases from J, with 10 bases between. Germline loops: CDR1 SEHNR, CDR2 FQNEAQ (reference sequence). The CDR3 loop spans 13 amino acids. DNA of the CDR3: TGTGCCAGCAGCCCATCCGGTCACACTGAAGCTTTCTTT. Translation: CASSPSGHTEAFF.

This chain uses TRBV5-1 with TRBJ2-2; 8 nucleotides agree with TRBD1. CDR3 length equals 16 residues. Germline CDR1 reads SGHRS; CDR2 reads YFSETQ. J lost 5 bases, V lost 2 bases, and 8 bases had no gene match. The CDR3 DNA is TGCGCCAGCAGCTTAGGGACAGGACCCTTAACCGGGGAGCTGTTTTTT. It encodes CASSLGTGPLTGELFF. Complete variable domain (other parts from reference TRBV5-1 and TRBJ2-2): KAGVTQTPRYLIKTRGQQVTLSCSPISGHRSVSWYQQTPGQGLQFLFEYFSETQRNKGNFPGRFSGRQFSNSRSEMNVSTLELGDSALYLCASSLGTGPLTGELFFGEGSRLTVL.

V usage is TRBV6-5 and J usage is TRBJ1-1; 10 bases fit TRBD1. After removal of 6 bases from V and 4 bases from J, the junction contained 5 bases not matched to a gene. This CDR3 is built from 14 residues. From germline, CDR1 is MNHEY and CDR2 SVGAGI. The CDR3: CASRRGQGGTEAFF. CDR3 DNA sequence: TGTGCCAGCAGACGCGGACAGGGGGGCACTGAAGCTTTCTTT.

In this sample, this clone turned up a few times. CDR3 sequence reads: CASRGFVGQGAYGANVLTF. As DNA, the CDR3 is TGTGCCAGCAGAGGCTTTGTGGGACAGGGGGCCTATGGGGCCAACGTCCTGACTTTC. The chain couples TRBV2 to TRBJ2-6; 12 bases fit TRBD1. The CDR3 runs to 19 residues. The V segment lost 6 bases and the J segment 3 bases; nucleotides outside the gene matches: 12. Germline CDR1 reads SNHLY; CDR2 reads FYNNEI.

The CDR3 is CASRKGDSGANVLTF. The DNA for the CDR3 is TGTGCCAGTAGAAAAGGGGACTCTGGGGCCAACGTCCTGACTTTC. The V gene is TRBV19, the J gene TRBJ2-6; D might be TRBD1 (5 bases). The CDR3 sequence is 15 residues long. The V end lost 6 bases, the J end lost 0 bases, and 9 bases lay between the germline ends. Per the germline V gene, CDR1 is LNHDA and CDR2 is SQIVND (reference sequence).

This clone was detected a few times. The J gene is TRBJ1-6, the V gene TRBV30; weak D call: TRBD1 (5 bases). Germline CDR1 is GTSNPN and CDR2 is SVGIG (reference sequence). This CDR3 contains 18 residues. V lost 2 bases, J lost 9 bases, and 26 bases lay in between. The CDR3 coding sequence is TGTGCCTGGAGTTTTGGTCAGGGAGAGACCCTTATGGGTTCACCCCTCCACTTT. Translated: CAWSFGQGETLMGSPLHF.

This sequence joins TRBV15 and TRBJ1-2; TRBD1 might be the D (5 bases). This CDR3 is built from 17 residues. Germline CDR1 is LNHNV and CDR2 is YYDKDF (reference sequence). Trimming removed 0 bases from V and 8 bases from J, with 22 bases in between. The CDR3 sequence is CATSRDPGPGPMWGYTF. The CDR3 bases are TGTGCCACCAGCAGAGATCCAGGCCCGGGGCCTATGTGGGGCTACACCTTC. Variable domain in full (rest from reference TRBV15 and TRBJ1-2): DAMVIQNPRYQVTQFGKPVTLSCSQTLNHNVMYWYQQKSSQAPKLLFHYYDKDFNNEADTPDNFQSRRPNTSFCFLDIRSPGLGDTAMYLCATSRDPGPGPMWGYTFGSGTRLTVV.